The present entry profiles one T cell receptor (beta chain) with its context. Germline CDR1 and CDR2: KGHSH and LQKENI. With 8 bases removed from V and 1 base from J, the gap between germline ends came to 7 bases. The CDR3 length is 12 residues. In the authors' methods: Reference gene primer amplification yielded estimated nucleated cell counts. Clones were sequenced by immunoSEQ multiplex PCR, and TCRdb holds only the in-frame ones, with some missing. The D gene and trimming were derived from the DNA, and the V and J assignments and clone size from that table. The sample has hundreds of thousands of clones, 65% to 90% seen once; the top ten hold almost 4.5%. The data stem from a study of blood T cell repertoires in COVID-19. Study at large: There were acute and convalescent COVID-19 samples, and they came from the United States, Italy and Spain. Sources were T cells, B-cell-depleted T cells, or PBMCs; the material itself was cDNA or gDNA.

The sample consisted of peripheral blood. V and J are TRBV18 and TRBJ2-3, with unresolved D. The receptor was derived from a man in his forties or fifties with acute or convalescent COVID-19. The CDR3 reads CASHPGTDTQYF. In nucleotides, the CDR3 is TGTGCCAGCCATCCGGGCACAGATACGCAGTATTTT.